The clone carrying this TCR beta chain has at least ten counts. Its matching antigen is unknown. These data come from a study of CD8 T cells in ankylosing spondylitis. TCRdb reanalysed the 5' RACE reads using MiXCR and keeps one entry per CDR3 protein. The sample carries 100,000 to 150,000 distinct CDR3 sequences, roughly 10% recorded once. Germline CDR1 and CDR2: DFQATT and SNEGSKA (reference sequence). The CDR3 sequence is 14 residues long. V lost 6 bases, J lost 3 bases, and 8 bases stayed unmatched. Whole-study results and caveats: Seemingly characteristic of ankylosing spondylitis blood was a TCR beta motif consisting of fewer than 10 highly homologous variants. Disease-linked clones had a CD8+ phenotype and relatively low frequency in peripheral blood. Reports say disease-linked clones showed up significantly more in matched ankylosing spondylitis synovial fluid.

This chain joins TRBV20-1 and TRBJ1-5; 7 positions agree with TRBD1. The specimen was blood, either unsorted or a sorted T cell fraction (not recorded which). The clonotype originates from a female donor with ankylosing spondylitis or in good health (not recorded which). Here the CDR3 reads CSANTGDINQPQHF. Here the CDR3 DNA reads TGCAGTGCCAATACAGGGGACATCAATCAGCCCCAGCATTTT.